This T cell receptor beta chain was identified during a study of beta chain features in type 1 diabetes. On the study more broadly: Age, gender and cell yields were similar between patients and healthy donors. Examination of sorted cells across all samples involved around 98 million cells.

Study conclusions and caveats: Individuals with type 1 diabetes displayed fewer insertions and more deletions at VDJ junctions. Researchers report that Type 1 diabetes patients had moderately but significantly shorter TCRB CDR3s across all four CD4+ subsets.

A remark on this clone: Antigen specificity is unknown.

Expressed TCRB transcripts were sequenced because the entire RNA isolate underwent reverse transcription. TCRdb keeps only in-frame clones here, not all; method: immunoSEQ multiplex PCR. The sample holds under 350,000 clones, 14% seen once. The CDR3 length is 14 residues. Looked up from germline, CDR1 is SNHLY and CDR2 is FYNNEI. The V gene end was trimmed by 6 bases and the J gene end by 0 bases; junction bases not matched to a gene: 0. The sequenced sample was naive CD4+ T cells from blood. This TCR was recovered from a man aged 25-45 years with type 1 diabetes. The V gene is TRBV2, the J gene TRBJ2-2, with TRBD2 matching 8 bases. Here the CDR3 DNA reads TGTGCCAGCAGACTAGCGGCGAACACCGGGGAGCTGTTTTTT. Its protein is CASRLAANTGELFF.